A selection of T cell receptor beta chains follows, all from one sample in a study of T-cell memory formation after mild COVID-19. TCRdb analysed the 5' RACE reads with MiXCR anew, one entry per CDR3 protein. Among some 150,000 distinct CDR3 sequences listed, approximately 26% were seen once. Sequenced material: PBMCs or a T cell subset sorted from them (not recorded which). All receptors derive from an adult woman who had mild COVID-19 (a few samples of this study predate the infection). Cell type and time point are not known. The CDR3 runs from the conserved cysteine through the conserved F or W. Each record gives: D gene, clone size, V gene, J gene, CDR3 protein, CDR3 DNA. A D gene is named only where the DNA matches it firmly. Not every row has a clone size; where given, it reads once, few, many or a size class.

NA	few	TRBV30	TRBJ1-1	CAWSSGQINEAFF	TGTGCCTGGAGTAGCGGACAGATTAATGAAGCTTTCTTT
TRBD1	few	TRBV29-1	TRBJ2-7	CSASTGISYEQYF	TGCAGCGCGTCGACAGGGATCTCCTACGAGCAGTACTTC
NA	NA	TRBV7-8	TRBJ1-1	CASSFSPNTEAFF	TGTGCCAGCAGCTTTAGCCCGAACACTGAAGCTTTCTTT
NA	NA	TRBV7-8	TRBJ1-5	CASSLGGVQPQHF	TGTGCCAGCAGCTTAGGGGGGGTCCAGCCCCAGCATTTT
NA	NA	TRBV9	TRBJ2-1	CASSVGSTEQFF	TGTGCCAGCAGCGTAGGGTCAACTGAGCAGTTCTTC
NA	NA	TRBV15	TRBJ2-3	CATMATGVADTQYF	TGTGCCACCATGGCCACAGGCGTCGCAGATACGCAGTATTTT
NA	NA	TRBV5-6	TRBJ2-1	CASSDRQVYNEQFF	TGTGCCAGCAGCGACCGACAGGTTTACAATGAGCAGTTCTTC
NA	NA	TRBV6-2/TRBV6-3	TRBJ2-7	CASIGASYEQYF	TGTGCCAGCATCGGGGCTTCCTACGAGCAGTACTTC
NA	NA	TRBV6-6	TRBJ1-1	CASSSGLRRTEAFF	TGTGCCAGCAGTTCGGGACTGCGACGCACTGAAGCTTTCTTT
NA	few	TRBV6-2/TRBV6-3	TRBJ1-1	CASSGLLAEAFF	TGTGCCAGCAGTGGGCTTTTGGCTGAAGCTTTCTTT
NA	NA	TRBV7-9	TRBJ1-1	CASIWVREATEAFF	TGTGCCAGCATTTGGGTCAGGGAGGCGACTGAAGCTTTCTTT
TRBD1	NA	TRBV28	TRBJ2-2	CAVRDREFANTGELFF	TGTGCCGTACGGGACAGGGAGTTCGCGAACACCGGGGAGCTGTTTTTT
NA	NA	TRBV20-1	TRBJ1-3	CSAQAISGNTIYF	TGCAGTGCCCAGGCTATCTCTGGAAACACCATATATTTT
NA	NA	TRBV12-3/TRBV12-4	TRBJ2-2	CASSFGGFGGELFF	TGTGCCAGCAGTTTTGGCGGGTTCGGCGGGGAGCTGTTTTTT
NA	NA	TRBV6-2/TRBV6-3	TRBJ2-1	CASRKSSSYNEQFF	TGTGCCAGCAGGAAAAGTAGCTCCTACAATGAGCAGTTCTTC
TRBD2	few	TRBV7-9	TRBJ2-3	CASSLGVAGNADTQYF	TGTGCCAGCAGCTTAGGAGTAGCGGGGAACGCAGATACGCAGTATTTT
NA	NA	TRBV7-3	TRBJ2-3	CASSLSLRTSNPDAQYF	TGTGCCAGCAGCTTATCTCTAAGGACCAGCAACCCAGATGCGCAGTATTTT
TRBD1	few	TRBV13	TRBJ2-7	CASSSNRGNFYEQYF	TGTGCCAGCAGCTCCAACAGGGGAAACTTCTACGAGCAGTACTTC
NA	NA	TRBV18	TRBJ2-2	CASSPPGDTLLTGELFF	TGTGCCAGCTCACCACCGGGGGACACCCTACTCACCGGGGAGCTGTTTTTT
TRBD1	NA	TRBV6-5	TRBJ2-7	CASSPTGSEQYF	TGTGCCAGCAGCCCGACAGGGTCCGAGCAGTACTTC
NA	few	TRBV4-1	TRBJ1-2	CASSQEDRAGDRYGYTF	TGCGCCAGCAGCCAAGAGGACCGGGCAGGGGATCGGTATGGCTACACCTTC
NA	once	TRBV6-5	TRBJ1-1	CASSYRSSGTEAFF	TGTGCCAGCAGTTACCGGTCTTCAGGCACTGAAGCTTTCTTT
NA	NA	TRBV7-9	TRBJ1-1	CASSLEGWNTEAFF	TGTGCCAGCAGCTTAGAAGGTTGGAACACTGAAGCTTTCTTT
NA	NA	TRBV7-9	TRBJ1-1	CASRTHMSEDTEAFF	TGTGCCAGCAGGACACATATGTCGGAGGACACTGAAGCTTTCTTT
NA	NA	TRBV11-1	TRBJ2-2	CASSSSPLELHSQPTGELFF	TGTGCCAGCAGCTCTTCGCCCTTGGAGTTACACTCCCAGCCCACCGGGGAGCTGTTTTTT
NA	NA	TRBV5-5	TRBJ1-1	CASTRGYTEAFF	TGTGCCAGCACCAGGGGTTACACTGAAGCTTTCTTT
TRBD2	NA	TRBV3-1	TRBJ2-5	CASSQDLGLAVETQYF	TGTGCCAGCAGCCAAGATTTAGGACTAGCGGTGGAGACCCAGTACTTC
TRBD2	NA	TRBV9	TRBJ2-3	CASSVASGRTDTQYF	TGTGCCAGCAGCGTAGCTAGCGGGAGGACAGATACGCAGTATTTT
NA	few	TRBV15	TRBJ2-1	CATSLGGAYNEQFF	TGTGCCACCAGCTTGGGGGGCGCCTACAATGAGCAGTTCTTC
NA	few	TRBV4-3	TRBJ1-5	CASSQDRPTGGQPQHF	TGCGCCAGCAGCCAAGATCGGCCAACGGGAGGGCAGCCCCAGCATTTT
NA	NA	TRBV6-4	TRBJ1-6	CASSDSNQGLSPLHF	TGTGCCAGCAGTGACTCGAACCAGGGTCTGTCACCCCTCCACTTT
TRBD2	NA	TRBV12-3/TRBV12-4	TRBJ2-5	CASSHPAGGEETQYF	TGTGCCAGCAGTCATCCGGCGGGGGGCGAGGAGACCCAGTACTTC